This is a list of T cell receptor beta chains from one sample in a study of shared clonotypes between healthy human individuals. The repertoire was sequenced with immunoSEQ multiplex PCR; TCRdb's copy has only in-frame clones and lacks some. The profile covers about half a million clones, with around 80% appearing a single time and approximately 12% taken by the ten largest. Sequenced sample: PBMCs. These receptors were taken from a woman in her thirties or forties in good health. Some clones in this sample may be carry-over from other donors' samples. Each CDR3 is given with its conserved first and last residue.

j_call v_call cdr3_length cdr3_aa
TRBJ1-5 TRBV15 15 CATSINFIGVEPQHF
TRBJ1-2 TRBV6-4 16 CASSDSGRGRFDGYTF
TRBJ2-7 TRBV14 16 CASSQVTIFDPYEQYF
TRBJ2-5 TRBV19 15 CASSTRGSRGETQYF
TRBJ2-1 TRBV5-1 17 CASSLGTSEPYYNEQFF
TRBJ1-5 TRBV12-1 17 CASSFYGGHFSNQPQHF
TRBJ1-1 TRBV2 16 CASRPGQVLMNTEAFF
TRBJ2-1 TRBV7-9 15 CASSLMIGTYNEQFF
TRBJ2-7 TRBV27 14 CASSRQRYSYEQYF
NA TRBV6-1 13 CASARQGNYEQYF
TRBJ1-1 TRBV6-5 15 CASSSPGSPNTEAFF
TRBJ2-1 TRBV18 15 CASSPGLAGVNEQFF
TRBJ1-1 TRBV19 14 CASRDRGTDTEAFF
TRBJ2-1 TRBV10-3 14 CAISEGQGGDEQFF
TRBJ2-7 TRBV14 17 CASSSRGLADYSYEQYF
TRBJ2-7 TRBV18 12 CASSPSGGEQYF
TRBJ1-1 TRBV30 13 CAWEGNMNTEAFF
TRBJ2-5 TRBV27 14 CASSLVQDEETQYF
TRBJ2-7 TRBV5-1 14 CASSLGVGLHEQYF
TRBJ1-6 TRBV2 14 CASRGTGNNSPLHF
TRBJ1-1 TRBV4-1 15 CASTNQIGGGTEAFF
TRBJ2-7 TRBV9 16 CTSSVGPGQSSYEQYF
TRBJ2-2 TRBV5-1 17 CASSLLASGMGSGELFF